Following are 25 T cell receptor beta chains from one sample sequenced in a study of T cell responses to AZD1222 COVID-19 vaccine. Libraries were prepared by immunoSEQ multiplex PCR; TCRdb keeps only in-frame clonotypes and omits some of them. This table has roughly 140,000 clones, roughly 88% appearing once. Sequencing was performed on peripheral blood, taken on day 0 of MenACWY control vaccination. All receptors derive from an adult in good health.

V and J are TRBV6-4 and TRBJ2-1; TRBD2 is a possible D gene (6 bases). The V gene lost 0 bases and the J gene lost 1 base, with 7 bases spanning the gap. Germline V gene sequence: CDR1 MRHNA, CDR2 SNTAGT. The CDR3 spans 15 residues. The CDR3 coding sequence is TGTGCCAGCAGTGACTCGGCGGGGTCCTACAATGAGCAGTTCTTC. Translation gives CASSDSAGSYNEQFF.

The chain uses TRBV29-1 and TRBJ1-2; D not resolved. V was trimmed by 4 bases and J by 2 bases, leaving 5 bases between them. Looked up from germline, CDR1 is SQVTM and CDR2 is ANQGSEA. This CDR3 is built from 11 residues. The CDR3 nucleotides read TGCAGCGTTGCTCAGAACTATGGCTACACCTTC. Protein product: CSVAQNYGYTF.

CDR3 in amino acids: CATKRTGDADTQYF. DNA of the CDR3: TGTGCCACCAAACGGACAGGGGACGCAGATACGCAGTATTTT. J is TRBJ2-3 and V is TRBV24-1, with 9 bases fitting TRBD1. The germline V gene has CDR1 KGHDR and CDR2 SFDVKD. The junction had 6 bases not matched to a gene; V was cut back by 8 bases and J by 4 bases. There are 14 residues in the CDR3.

V and J are TRBV2 and TRBJ2-5, with TRBD1 matching over 9 bases. Germline CDR1 SNHLY, CDR2 FYNNEI. With 6 bases clipped from V and 5 bases from J, the junction kept 4 bases outside the gene matches. The CDR3 is 13 amino acids. CDR3 region: CASRGQGAETQYF. The CDR3 DNA follows: TGTGCCAGCAGGGGACAGGGTGCGGAGACCCAGTACTTC.

The chain couples TRBV6-1 to TRBJ1-5, with D perhaps TRBD1 (5 bases). The V gene lost 0 bases and the J gene lost 9 bases, with 18 bases spanning the gap. CDR3 length: 16 residues. Germline V gene data show CDR1 as MNHNS and CDR2 as SASEGT. This CDR3 is CASSEAWSEAQGPQHF. The CDR3 coding sequence is TGTGCCAGCAGTGAAGCTTGGTCAGAGGCCCAGGGGCCCCAGCATTTT.

The rearrangement uses TRBV18 and TRBJ1-2; the D gene is possibly TRBD1 (5 bases). The CDR3 contains 14 residues. V lost 3 bases to trimming and J lost 4 bases, with 12 bases between them. CDR1 is KGHSH and CDR2 is LQKENI in the germline V gene. CDR3 sequence: CASSPDSPFYGYTF. CDR3 coding DNA: TGTGCCAGCTCACCCGACAGTCCCTTCTATGGCTACACCTTC.

DNA of the CDR3: TGTGCCAGCAGGCTACTCGGGACTAGCGGGAGTACAGATACGCAGTATTTT. This translates into CASRLLGTSGSTDTQYF. The rearrangement links TRBV28 to TRBJ2-3; 14 nucleotides agree with TRBD2. After removal of 6 bases from V and 3 bases from J, the junction contained 8 bases not matched to a gene. This CDR3 comprises 17 residues. Germline V gene lookup returns CDR1 MDHEN and CDR2 SYDVKM.

The chain employs TRBV7-3 and TRBJ2-1; the match to TRBD2 covers 10 bases. With V trimmed by 5 bases and J by 16 bases, 8 bases remained unmatched. In germline, CDR1 is SGHTA, CDR2 FQGTGA. The CDR3 is 12 residues long. CDR3 bases: TGTGCCAGCAGCGCTAGCGGGAGTCAACTTTTCTTC. Residues: CASSASGSQLFF.

This clone is a singleton in its sample. V is TRBV19 and J is TRBJ1-1, with a weak D call TRBD1 (6 bases). The germline V gene encodes CDR1 LNHDA and CDR2 SQIVND (reference sequence). This CDR3 is 18 amino acids long. V lost 4 bases and J lost 0, with 21 bases in between. This chain's CDR3 is CASSSPYGGGPMNTEAFF. Written as DNA, the CDR3 is TGTGCCAGTAGTAGCCCCTATGGGGGGGGGCCTATGAACACTGAAGCTTTCTTT. Variable domain in full (rest from reference TRBV19 and TRBJ1-1): DGGITQSPKYLFRKEGQNVTLSCEQNLNHDAMYWYRQDPGQGLRLIYYSQIVNDFQKGDIAEGYSVSREKKESFPLTVTSAQKNPTAFYLCASSSPYGGGPMNTEAFFGQGTRLTVV.

This clone showed up just a few times. The genes are TRBV30 and TRBJ1-2; no clear D gene. Germline-derived CDR1 and CDR2 are GTSNPN and SVGIG (reference sequence). The CDR3 spans 13 residues. V shed 3 bases and J shed 5 bases, with 13 bases lying between them. As DNA, the CDR3 is TGTGCCTGGAGGGCGGGAATTGGATATGGCTACACCTTC. Residues: CAWRAGIGYGYTF.

This chain uses TRBV27 with TRBJ1-6; D is uncertain. Germline-derived CDR1 and CDR2 are MNHEY and SMNVEV (reference sequence). The CDR3 is 17 residues long. V shed 5 bases and J shed 7 bases, with 21 bases lying between them. The CDR3 DNA reads as TGTGCCAGCAGTCCCCCCCCGACTGGAGTTACCAATTCACCCCTCCACTTT. Translating it yields CASSPPPTGVTNSPLHF.

The table lists this clone with a few counts. Other nucleotide sequences from this sample produce the same CDR3. The chain couples TRBV18 to TRBJ2-7, with D possibly TRBD2 on 6 matching bases. Per the germline V gene, CDR1 is KGHSH and CDR2 is LQKENI. The CDR3 is 12 residues long. V was trimmed by 0 bases and J by 6 bases, leaving 6 bases between them. CDR3 DNA sequence: TGTGCCAGCTCACCACCGGGGGGCGAGCAGTACTTC. Encoded protein: CASSPPGGEQYF.

V and J are TRBV28 and TRBJ2-7; D ambiguous. Germline CDR1 is MDHEN and CDR2 is SYDVKM. V lost 2 bases and J 0 bases, leaving 11 bases between the germline ends. This CDR3 contains 15 residues. The chain's CDR3 is CASSLTGDASYEQYF. The CDR3 DNA reads as TGTGCCAGCAGTTTAACGGGTGATGCCTCCTACGAGCAGTACTTC.

CDR3 coding DNA: TGTGCCTGGAGGGCCATCGGGGGAGTTGGAAACACCATATATTTT. As protein: CAWRAIGGVGNTIYF. The rearrangement links TRBV30 to TRBJ1-3; tentatively, D is TRBD1 (5 bases). V dropped 3 bases and J dropped 3 bases, with 15 bases sitting between them. CDR1 GTSNPN and CDR2 SVGIG come from the germline V gene (reference sequence). This CDR3 comprises 15 residues.

The chain is built from TRBV7-2 and TRBJ1-2, with D maybe TRBD1 (5 bases). Germline V CDR1 and CDR2: SGHTA, FQGNSA. Trimming took 6 bases from V and 2 from J, leaving 7 bases between them. This CDR3 is built from 12 residues. CDR3 sequence (DNA): TGTGCCAGCAGTTACAGGAACTATGGCTACACCTTC. Translation: CASSYRNYGYTF.

The V and J genes are TRBV4-1 and TRBJ2-1, with 9 bases matching TRBD2. V gave up 7 bases and J gave up 5 bases; unmatched junction bases: 9. This CDR3 has 15 amino acids. Germline-derived CDR1 and CDR2 are MGHRA and YSYEKL. The CDR3 sequence: CASNLGASGDNEQFF. The DNA of the CDR3 is TGCGCCAGCAACCTAGGGGCTAGCGGGGACAATGAGCAGTTCTTC.

The CDR3 protein is CATIPEASYAGELFF. The CDR3 coding sequence is TGTGCCACCATCCCGGAGGCTAGCTATGCCGGGGAGCTGTTTTTT. V is TRBV15 and J is TRBJ2-2, with a weak D call TRBD2 (5 bases). CDR3 length: 15 residues. V was shortened by 7 bases and J by 6 bases, with 18 bases between the two germline ends. The germline gives CDR1 LNHNV, CDR2 YYDKDF (reference sequence). Supplemented by reference TRBV15 and TRBJ2-2, the full variable domain reads DAMVIQNPRYQVTQFGKPVTLSCSQTLNHNVMYWYQQKSSQAPKLLFHYYDKDFNNEADTPDNFQSRRPNTSFCFLDIRSPGLGDTAMYLCATIPEASYAGELFFGEGSRLTVL.

The chain is built from TRBV28 and TRBJ1-5, with unresolved D. V dropped 5 bases and J dropped 2 bases, with 13 bases sitting between them. The CDR3 totals 15 residues. The germline V gene encodes CDR1 MDHEN and CDR2 SYDVKM. Written as DNA, the CDR3 is TGTGCCAGCAGTCGCGTCAGCGCGGGCAATCAGCCCCAGCATTTT. It yields the protein CASSRVSAGNQPQHF.

The chain has TRBV21-1 and TRBJ1-2. TRBV21-1 corresponds to a pseudogene. This CDR3 is built from 15 residues. DNA of the CDR3: TGTGCCAGCAGCAGGGGTCTTGGGGGGCATACTGGCTACACCTTC. It is translated as CASSRGLGGHTGYTF.

This clone was recorded once. The chain combines TRBV6-5 with TRBJ2-5; D might be TRBD1 or TRBD2, each matching 5 bases. V was cut by 6 bases and J by 2 bases, with 10 bases left in between. The V gene's germline CDR1 is MNHEY and CDR2 SVGAGI. This CDR3 is 13 amino acids long. The CDR3 sequence is CASRLGTQETQYF. The CDR3 DNA reads TGTGCCAGCAGACTCGGGACGCAAGAGACCCAGTACTTC.

V gene TRBV6-5 combines with J gene TRBJ2-7; D is unclear. CDR3 length: 14 amino acids. V lost 6 bases and J 5 bases, leaving 17 bases between the germline ends. CDR1 MNHEY and CDR2 SVGAGI come from the germline V gene. The CDR3 loop reads CASRDRPGFNEQYF. The CDR3 DNA reads as TGTGCCAGCAGGGACCGGCCCGGTTTTAACGAGCAGTACTTC.

The rearrangement uses TRBV10-1 and TRBJ2-3; D possibly uses TRBD1 or TRBD2 (5 bases each). This CDR3 has 15 residues. Germline V gene data show CDR1 as WNHNN and CDR2 as SYGVQD (reference sequence). The V end was cut by 5 bases, the J end by 2 bases, with 14 bases between. CDR3 region: CASSRIREHTDTQYF. DNA of the CDR3: TGCGCCAGCAGTCGTATCAGGGAGCACACAGATACGCAGTATTTT.

The chain carries TRBV4-3 and TRBJ1-6, with 7 bases lining up with TRBD1. The CDR3 runs 16 residues. V lost 0 bases to trimming and J lost 7 bases; unmatched junction nucleotides: 6. The germline V gene has CDR1 LGHNA and CDR2 YSLEER. CDR3 bases: TGCGCCAGCAGCCAAGACCCCTCAGGGGGGAATTCACCCCTCCACTTT. It specifies CASSQDPSGGNSPLHF.

The V gene is TRBV9, the J gene TRBJ2-3; 10 positions match TRBD2. The CDR3 consists of 15 residues. Germline CDR1 is SGDLS and CDR2 is YYNGEE. Trimming at V came to 5 bases and at J to 2 bases, leaving 5 bases not matched to a gene. CDR3 in DNA: TGTGCCAGCAGTGAAAGCGGGGGGGTCACAGATACGCAGTATTTT. Encoded protein: CASSESGGVTDTQYF.

The V and J genes are TRBV7-9 and TRBJ2-1; D may be TRBD1 (7 bases). The CDR3 runs to 11 residues. V dropped 0 bases and J dropped 15 bases, with 9 bases sitting between them. Per germline, CDR1 SEHNR and CDR2 FQNEAQ (reference sequence). The CDR3 region is CASSLAQGGFF. The DNA of the CDR3 is TGTGCCAGCAGCTTAGCGCAGGGGGGGTTCTTC.